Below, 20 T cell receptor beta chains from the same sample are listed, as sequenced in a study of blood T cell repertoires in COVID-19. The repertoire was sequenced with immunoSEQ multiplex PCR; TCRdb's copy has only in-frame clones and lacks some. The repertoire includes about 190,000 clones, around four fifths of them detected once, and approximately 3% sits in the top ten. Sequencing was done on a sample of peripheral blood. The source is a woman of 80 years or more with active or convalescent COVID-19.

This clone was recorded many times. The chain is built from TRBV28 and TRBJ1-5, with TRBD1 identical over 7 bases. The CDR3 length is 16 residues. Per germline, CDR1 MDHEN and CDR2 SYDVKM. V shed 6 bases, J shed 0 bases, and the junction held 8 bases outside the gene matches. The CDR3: CASRTGTAYSNQPQHF. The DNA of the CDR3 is TGTGCCAGCAGGACCGGGACAGCATATAGCAATCAGCCCCAGCATTTT.

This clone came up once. In nucleotides, the CDR3 is TGTGCCAGCAGTGAAACGAGGGGAGGTGGCTACACCTTC. It encodes CASSETRGGGYTF. The gene calls are TRBV6-1 and TRBJ1-2; D might be TRBD1 (5 bases). CDR1 and CDR2 (germline): MNHNS, SASEGT. V lost 2 bases, J lost 7 bases, and 11 bases lay in between. This CDR3 comprises 13 residues.

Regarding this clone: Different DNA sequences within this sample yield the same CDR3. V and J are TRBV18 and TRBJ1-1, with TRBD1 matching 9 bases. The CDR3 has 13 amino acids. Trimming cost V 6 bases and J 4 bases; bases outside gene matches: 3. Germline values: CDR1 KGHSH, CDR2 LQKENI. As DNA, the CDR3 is TGTGCCAGCTCGCCGACAGGGGGCACTGAAGCTTTCTTT. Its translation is CASSPTGGTEAFF.

CDR3 nucleotide sequence: TGTGCCAGCAGCCGATCCGGGACAAACACCGGGGAGCTGTTTTTT. Its translation is CASSRSGTNTGELFF. The gene calls are TRBV5-4 and TRBJ2-2; D might be TRBD1 (6 bases). Deletions cut 4 bases from V and 2 bases from J, with 12 bases between. Looked up from germline, CDR1 is SGHNT and CDR2 is YYREEE (reference sequence). This CDR3 spans 15 amino acids.

The CDR3: CASSQAAGQGLMNTEAFF. The CDR3 DNA reads as TGTGCCAGCAGCCAGGCGGCAGGACAGGGACTGATGAACACTGAAGCTTTCTTT. The chain joins TRBV4-2 to TRBJ1-1, with TRBD1 matching over 8 bases. Unmatched junction bases numbered 12, after V lost 3 bases and J lost 0 bases. Germline V gives CDR1 LGHNA, CDR2 YNFKEQ. The CDR3 spans 18 residues.

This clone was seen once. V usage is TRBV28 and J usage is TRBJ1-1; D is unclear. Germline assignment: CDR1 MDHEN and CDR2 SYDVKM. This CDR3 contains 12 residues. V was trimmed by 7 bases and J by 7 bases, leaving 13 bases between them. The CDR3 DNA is TGTGCCAGCAACTACCCGGCGGTTGAAGCTTTCTTT. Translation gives CASNYPAVEAFF.

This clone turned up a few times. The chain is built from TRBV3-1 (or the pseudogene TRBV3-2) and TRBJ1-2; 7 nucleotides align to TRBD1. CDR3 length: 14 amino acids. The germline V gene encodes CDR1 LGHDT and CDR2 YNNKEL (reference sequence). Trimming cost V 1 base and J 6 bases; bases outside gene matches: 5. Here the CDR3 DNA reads TGTGCCAGCAGCCAAGGGGCCAGGGGGAATGGCTACACCTTC. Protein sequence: CASSQGARGNGYTF.

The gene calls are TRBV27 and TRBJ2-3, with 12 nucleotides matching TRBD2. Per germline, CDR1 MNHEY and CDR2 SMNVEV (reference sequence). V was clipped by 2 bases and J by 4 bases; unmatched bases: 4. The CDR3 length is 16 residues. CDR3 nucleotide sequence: TGTGCCAGCAGTTTACTTTCTAGCGGGGGGGCAGATACGCAGTATTTT. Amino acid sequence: CASSLLSSGGADTQYF.

The CDR3 loop reads CASSQALPSYNEQFF. DNA for the CDR3: TGTGCCAGCAGCCAAGCCCTACCCTCCTACAATGAGCAGTTCTTC. The chain combines TRBV3-1 (or the pseudogene TRBV3-2) with TRBJ2-1; D call uncertain. The V gene's germline CDR1 is LGHDT and CDR2 YNNKEL (reference sequence). This CDR3 has 15 residues. V shed 1 base and J shed 0 bases, with 7 bases lying between them.

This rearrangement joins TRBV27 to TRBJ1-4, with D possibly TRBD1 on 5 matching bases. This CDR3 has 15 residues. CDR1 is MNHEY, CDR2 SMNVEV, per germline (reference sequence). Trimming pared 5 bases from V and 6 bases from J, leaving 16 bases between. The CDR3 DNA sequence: TGTGCCAGCAGTCCATGGACTGCGGGGGATGAAAAACTGTTTTTT. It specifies CASSPWTAGDEKLFF.

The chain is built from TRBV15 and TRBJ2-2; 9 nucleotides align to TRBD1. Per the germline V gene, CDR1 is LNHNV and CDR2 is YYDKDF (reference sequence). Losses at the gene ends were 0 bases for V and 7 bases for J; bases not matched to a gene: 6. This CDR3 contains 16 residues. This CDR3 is CATSRDGTGMGGELFF. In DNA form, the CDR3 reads TGTGCCACCAGCAGAGACGGGACAGGGATGGGCGGGGAGCTGTTTTTT.

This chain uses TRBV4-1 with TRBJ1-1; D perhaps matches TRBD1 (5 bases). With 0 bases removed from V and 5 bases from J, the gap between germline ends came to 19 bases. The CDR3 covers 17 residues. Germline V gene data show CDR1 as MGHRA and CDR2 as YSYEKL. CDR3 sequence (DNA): TGCGCCAGCAGCCAAGAAGGGGCAGGGATCCCGTTTACTGAAGCTTTCTTT. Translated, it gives CASSQEGAGIPFTEAFF.

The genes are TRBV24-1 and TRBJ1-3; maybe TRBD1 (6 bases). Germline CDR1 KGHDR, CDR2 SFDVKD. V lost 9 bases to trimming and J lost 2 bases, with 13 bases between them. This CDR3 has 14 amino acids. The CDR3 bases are TGTGCCACCTCGCAGGGGTTCGCTGGAAACACCATATATTTT. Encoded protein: CATSQGFAGNTIYF.

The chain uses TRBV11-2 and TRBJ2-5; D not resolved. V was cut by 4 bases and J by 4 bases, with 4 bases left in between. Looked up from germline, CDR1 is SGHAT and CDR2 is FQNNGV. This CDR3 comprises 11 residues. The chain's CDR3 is CASSSRETQYF. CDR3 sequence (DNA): TGTGCCAGCAGCTCCAGAGAGACCCAGTACTTC. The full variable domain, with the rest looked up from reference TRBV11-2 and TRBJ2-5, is EAGVAQSPRYKIIEKRQSVAFWCNPISGHATLYWYQQILGQGPKLLIQFQNNGVVDDSQLPKDRFSAERLKGVDSTLKIQPAKLEDSAVYLCASSSRETQYFGPGTRLLVL.

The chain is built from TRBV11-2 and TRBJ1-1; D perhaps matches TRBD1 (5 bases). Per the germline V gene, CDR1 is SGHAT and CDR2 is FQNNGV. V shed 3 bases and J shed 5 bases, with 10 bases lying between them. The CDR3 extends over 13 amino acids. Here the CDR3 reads CASSFGGPTEAFF. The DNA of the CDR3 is TGTGCCAGCAGCTTCGGGGGTCCGACTGAAGCTTTCTTT.

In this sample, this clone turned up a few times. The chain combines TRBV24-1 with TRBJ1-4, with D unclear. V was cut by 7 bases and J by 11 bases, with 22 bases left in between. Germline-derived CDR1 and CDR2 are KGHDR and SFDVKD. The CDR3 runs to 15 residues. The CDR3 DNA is TGTGCCACCAGGAGATTTAGAGTGAGGACTGGGAAACTGTTTTTT. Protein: CATRRFRVRTGKLFF.

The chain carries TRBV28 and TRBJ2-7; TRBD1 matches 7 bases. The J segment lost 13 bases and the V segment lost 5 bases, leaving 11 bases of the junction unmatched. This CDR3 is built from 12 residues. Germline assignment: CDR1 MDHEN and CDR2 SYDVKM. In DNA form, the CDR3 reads TGTGCCAGCAGTAGTCGGCGACAGGGAGCATACTTC. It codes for CASSSRRQGAYF.

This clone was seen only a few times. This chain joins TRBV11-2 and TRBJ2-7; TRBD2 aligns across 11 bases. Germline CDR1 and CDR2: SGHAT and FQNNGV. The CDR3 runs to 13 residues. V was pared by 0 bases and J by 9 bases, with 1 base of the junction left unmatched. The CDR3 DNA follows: TGTGCCAGCAGCTTAGAAACTAGCGGGGGGCAGTACTTC. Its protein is CASSLETSGGQYF.

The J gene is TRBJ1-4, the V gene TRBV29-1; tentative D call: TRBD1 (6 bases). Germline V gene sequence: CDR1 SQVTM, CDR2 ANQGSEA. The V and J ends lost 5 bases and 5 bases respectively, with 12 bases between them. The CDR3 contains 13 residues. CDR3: CSVYQGFNEKLFF. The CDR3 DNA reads TGCAGCGTTTATCAGGGGTTCAATGAAAAACTGTTTTTT.

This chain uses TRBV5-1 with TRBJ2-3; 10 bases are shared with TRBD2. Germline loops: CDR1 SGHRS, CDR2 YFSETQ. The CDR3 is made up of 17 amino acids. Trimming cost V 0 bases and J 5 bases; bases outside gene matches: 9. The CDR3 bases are TGCGCCAGCAGCTTGGCAAGCGGGGGGGCCGGTGAAGATACGCAGTATTTT. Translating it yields CASSLASGGAGEDTQYF.